The following is a TCR beta chain sequence with its context. No antigen is known for it. This CDR3 is built from 16 residues. Germline assignment: CDR1 SGHRS and CDR2 YFSETQ. V was trimmed by 0 bases and J by 0 bases, leaving 10 bases between them. The sample originates from a study of cytomegalovirus exposure and HLA in healthy donors. Whole-study results and caveats: Reports credit the classifier with highly specific, highly sensitive diagnosis of cytomegalovirus status. There were about 160 TCR beta chains listed as cytomegalovirus-associated. CMV antigen specificity was confirmed in vitro for a few CMV-associated chains.

The data were produced by immunoSEQ multiplex PCR, yet TCRdb's version contains in-frame clones alone and is incomplete. The data hold 130,000 or so clones, with 85% to 90% observed a single time. The sequence was collected from a woman younger than 45 in good health and CMV-seropositive. Sequenced material: PBMCs. The rearrangement uses TRBV5-1 and TRBJ1-3, with D tentatively TRBD1 (5 bases). CDR3 protein: CASSLDRRVSGNTIYF. CDR3 nucleotides: TGCGCCAGCAGCTTGGACAGGAGGGTCTCTGGAAACACCATATATTTT.